The clone carrying this T cell receptor beta chain has a handful of counts. Its antigen remains unidentified. The data derive from a study of T cells after yellow fever vaccination. Each CDR3 protein gets one entry after TCRdb re-called the 5' RACE reads with MiXCR. This table holds under 550,000 distinct CDR3 sequences, 21% found once. Findings and caveats of the study: At about 97% for CD4 and about 88% for CD8, most primary-vaccination clones showed up again after the booster.

The CDR3 runs to 15 residues. The ends were cut back, 4 bases at V and 1 base at J, with 13 bases in the middle. Germline V lookup: CDR1 SGHTS, CDR2 YDEGEE. The material was PBMCs, obtained less than 25 days after the first yellow fever vaccination. This chain joins TRBV5-8 and TRBJ2-3; D might be TRBD2 (6 bases). This sequence originates from a man younger than 35 who received the YFV17D yellow fever vaccine. CDR3: CASSRSGDGTDTQYF. The CDR3 region has the DNA TGTGCCAGCAGCCGCTCGGGGGACGGCACAGATACGCAGTATTTT.